This T cell receptor (beta chain) was recorded in a study of lymphopenia after photon versus proton radiotherapy. Study results and limitations: Post-nadir TCR diversity decline inversely tracked overall survival among those who died. Proton therapy kept repertoires fairly stable, unlike photons, which gained effector/memory cells.

Regarding this clone: Its antigen is not known.

V was clipped by 1 base and J by 4 bases, with 4 bases between them. The CDR3 runs 11 residues. Per germline, CDR1 SQVTM and CDR2 ANQGSEA. Profiling relied on immunoSEQ multiplex PCR, and the TCRdb table lists in-frame clones only, not all of them. The data show around 19,000 clones, roughly 86% seen once. The source of this sequence is a woman in her 50s with pancreatic cancer. The sequencing here drew on peripheral blood, taken from a patient treated with photon-based radiotherapy. V gene TRBV29-1 combines with J gene TRBJ2-5, with D unclear. CDR3 residues: CSVEVGETQYF. The CDR3 DNA reads TGCAGCGTTGAAGTCGGAGAGACCCAGTACTTC.